The clone carrying this T cell receptor beta chain was counted at least ten times. This specimen belongs to a study of T-cell reconstitution after alpha-beta-depleted transplantation in children. The CDR3 runs 14 residues. As it was prepared, the TCRbeta library received unique molecular identifiers. TCRdb independently ran MiXCR on the PCR reads; one entry per CDR3 protein. The sample consists of about 20,000 distinct CDR3 sequences, 13% of them appearing once. The clonotype comes from a female patient aged 2-9 years who had a stem cell transplant for congenital amegakaryocytic thrombocytopenia, so the T cells may come from the graft donor. The chain uses TRBV21-1 and TRBJ2-5; the DNA was not compared with TRBD2, the D call given in the table. TRBV21-1 constitutes a pseudogene. Sequenced here: PBMCs, mostly from graft donor cells, sampled 60 days after TCRalphabeta/CD19-depleted stem cell transplant. CDR3 protein: CASTQAGDTETQYF. In DNA, the CDR3 is TGTGCCAGCACTCAAGCGGGAGATACAGAGACCCAGTACTTC.